This T cell receptor (beta chain) is drawn from a study of blood T cell repertoires in COVID-19. This CDR3 is 15 amino acids long. Trimming removed 8 bases at V and 4 bases at J, with 20 bases between. Germline V lookup: CDR1 SNHLY, CDR2 FYNNEI. Assay used: immunoSEQ multiplex PCR; TCRdb lists only in-frame clones, some missing. In the table there are some 240,000 clones, 81% of which are singletons. Sequenced input: peripheral blood. The chain carries TRBV2 and TRBJ1-1, with a possible D match to TRBD1 (5 bases). The receptor was isolated from an elderly woman with COVID-19, enrolled during active disease. The CDR3 here is CASGSLAGQATEAFF. CDR3 coding DNA: TGTGCCAGCGGATCCCTTGCAGGGCAAGCCACTGAAGCTTTCTTT.